This T cell receptor (beta chain) was identified during a study of blood T cells in healthy people across ages. Study-level findings and limits: Unsorted PBMCs blocked a conclusive comparison of naive and antigen-experienced cells.

The germline V gene encodes CDR1 SEHNR and CDR2 FQNEAQ (reference sequence). The CDR3 runs 13 residues. V lost 0 bases and J lost 4, with 6 bases in between. Comments on this clonotype: What it recognizes is unknown.

A sample-barcoded 5' primer and a J-beta primer mix were used in a second PCR of about 7 to 11 cycles. TCRdb re-derived calls from the 5' RACE reads in MiXCR, one entry per CDR3 protein. The sample lists about a million distinct CDR3 sequences; roughly two fifths were seen once. The J gene is TRBJ1-2, the V gene TRBV7-9; no definite D call. The sample was blood. The clonotype was recovered from a man between 18 and 29 years old in good health. The DNA for the CDR3 is TGTGCCAGCAGCTTAGCGACGACCTATGGCTACACCTTC. Encoded protein: CASSLATTYGYTF.